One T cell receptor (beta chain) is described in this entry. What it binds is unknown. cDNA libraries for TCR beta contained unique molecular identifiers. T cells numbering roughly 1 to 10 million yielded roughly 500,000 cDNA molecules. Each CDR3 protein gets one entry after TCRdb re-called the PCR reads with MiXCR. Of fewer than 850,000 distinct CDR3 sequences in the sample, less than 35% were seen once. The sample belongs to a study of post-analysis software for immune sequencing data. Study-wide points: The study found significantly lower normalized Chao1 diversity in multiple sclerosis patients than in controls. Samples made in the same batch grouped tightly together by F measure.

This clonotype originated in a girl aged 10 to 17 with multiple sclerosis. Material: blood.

This CDR3 is CASSPRTDDNSPLHF. The CDR3 DNA follows: TGCGCCAGCAGCCCCAGGACGGACGATAATTCACCCCTCCACTTT. The J gene is TRBJ1-6, the V gene TRBV5-1; D unresolved. Germline V CDR1 and CDR2: SGHRS, YFSETQ. The V end lost 4 bases, the J end lost 5 bases, and 13 bases lay between the germline ends. The CDR3 spans 15 residues. Supplemented by reference TRBV5-1 and TRBJ1-6, the full variable domain reads KAGVTQTPRYLIKTRGQQVTLSCSPISGHRSVSWYQQTPGQGLQFLFEYFSETQRNKGNFPGRFSGRQFSNSRSEMNVSTLELGDSALYLCASSPRTDDNSPLHFGNGTRLTVT.